The clone carrying this TCR beta chain was seen more than once but under ten times. Its antigen remains unidentified. The source of the sample is a study of T cells in Graves' hyperthyroidism and ophthalmopathy. Study-wide findings and caveats: Among clonotypes expanded in thyroid above 0.001, most were also found in blood. Prediction of ophthalmopathy progression came a median approximately 6 months pre-onset.

Patients were excluded for uncontrolled infection, other autoimmune disease, pregnancy or lactation. Amplification targeted TCR beta CDR3 regions from RNA transcripts. Primed by the HTBI set, a first-round RT-PCR was run on the TCR CDR3. TCRdb recomputed calls from the multiplex PCR reads with MiXCR, one row per CDR3 protein. The repertoire holds approximately 590,000 distinct CDR3 sequences, with around 46% as singletons. The sequence came from a woman between 18 and 29 years old with Graves' hyperthyroidism. Sequences were obtained from peripheral blood or thyroid tissue (not recorded which).

The CDR3 here is CASSEECTGASNEKLFF. The CDR3 DNA sequence: TGCGCCAGCAGTGAGGAATGTACGGGGGCGTCTAATGAAAAACTGTTTTTT. J is TRBJ1-4 and V is TRBV10-1; the D gene is possibly TRBD1 (6 bases). The CDR3 has 17 residues. With 2 bases removed from V and 3 bases from J, the gap between germline ends came to 16 bases. Germline lookup yields CDR1 WNHNN and CDR2 SYGVQD (reference sequence).